Here is one TCR beta chain with its context. What it binds is not known. The data were taken from a study of radiation and T cells in renal cell carcinoma. General study findings and limits: From baseline, blood top tumor clonotypes peaked at 2 weeks post-radiation.

The CDR3 contains 15 residues. Germline V gene sequence: CDR1 LNHDA, CDR2 SQIVND (reference sequence). The ends were cut back, 7 bases at V and 3 bases at J, with 18 bases in the middle. The time point denotes: blood 4 weeks post-SBRT, at nephrectomy. The treatment was: 15 Gy SBRT to primary tumor, nephrectomy 4 weeks later. Nephrectomy followed 15 Gy stereotactic body radiation by 4 weeks. After SBRT, blood was collected at 2 and 4 weeks, plus baseline. Sequencing was performed with immunoSEQ multiplex PCR; in TCRdb, only in-frame clones are kept and a portion is missing. This table has around 170,000 clones, around 89% appearing once.

The gene calls are TRBV19 and TRBJ1-2, with D possibly matching TRBD1 (5 bases). The clonotype comes from a woman in her 50s with renal cell carcinoma. The sample in question was blood, obtained from a patient whose treatment included radiotherapy and nephrectomy. CDR3 loop: CASKSGAGLDYGYTF. The CDR3 coding sequence is TGTGCCAGTAAGTCTGGGGCAGGGTTGGACTATGGCTACACCTTC.